This T cell receptor beta chain was retrieved from a study of control samples from healthy donors and cancer patients. The assay was immunoSEQ multiplex PCR, and TCRdb's table has in-frame clones only and misses some. Of over 30,000 clones listed, approximately 90% are singletons. The clonotype originates from a woman aged 40 to 50 with lung cancer. Material: PBMCs.

CDR3 amino acids: CASNPGPGSETQYF. CDR3 DNA: TGTGCCAGCAACCCCGGACCGGGGTCAGAGACCCAGTACTTC. The V call is TRBV5-4, the J call TRBJ2-5, with a possible D match to TRBD2 (5 bases). From germline, CDR1 is SGHNT and CDR2 YYREEE (reference sequence). V was clipped by 6 bases and J by 4 bases, with 16 bases between them. This CDR3 region has 14 residues.